Listed below are T cell receptor beta chains from one sample, sequenced in a study of shared clonotypes between healthy human individuals. Sequenced by immunoSEQ multiplex PCR; TCRdb stores in-frame clones only, minus some. The data contain about 1 million clones, about 80% of them singletons. The specimen was memory CD4+ T cells sorted from blood. The receptors derive from a man between 18 and 29 years old in good health. Each CDR3 is given with its conserved first and last residue. Fields, in order: J gene, clone size, D gene, V gene, CDR3 protein, CDR3 DNA. D genes are given only for firm matches. Rows may omit the clone size; those that give it use once, few, many or a size class.

J gene: TRBJ2-5; clone size: once; D gene: -; V gene: TRBV6-5; CDR3 protein: CASSYGETQYF; CDR3 DNA: TGTGCCAGCAGTTATGGGGAGACCCAGTACTTC
J gene: TRBJ1-4; clone size: -; D gene: -; V gene: TRBV27; CDR3 protein: CASSGAVGPNEKLFF; CDR3 DNA: TGTGCCAGCAGTGGGGCCGTAGGGCCTAATGAAAAACTGTTTTTT
J gene: TRBJ1-2; clone size: few; D gene: -; V gene: TRBV4-3; CDR3 protein: CATAREATGAAGYTF; CDR3 DNA: TGCGCCACCGCCCGAGAAGCCACGGGTGCCGCTGGCTACACCTTC
J gene: TRBJ2-1; clone size: -; D gene: -; V gene: TRBV5-1; CDR3 protein: CASSLMDRAVNEQFF; CDR3 DNA: TGCGCCAGCAGCTTGATGGACCGGGCCGTCAATGAGCAGTTCTTC
J gene: TRBJ2-4; clone size: once; D gene: TRBD2; V gene: TRBV7-8; CDR3 protein: CASSLGLAGRAKNIQYF; CDR3 DNA: TGTGCCAGCAGCTTAGGCCTAGCGGGGCGCGCCAAAAACATTCAGTACTTC
J gene: TRBJ2-7; clone size: -; D gene: TRBD2; V gene: TRBV6-5; CDR3 protein: CASIDSGSYEQYF; CDR3 DNA: TGTGCCAGCATAGACAGCGGGAGCTACGAGCAGTACTTC
J gene: TRBJ2-2; clone size: -; D gene: -; V gene: TRBV5-1; CDR3 protein: CASSLGLDLAGELFF; CDR3 DNA: TGCGCCAGCAGCTTGGGACTAGACTTGGCCGGGGAGCTGTTTTTT
J gene: TRBJ2-2; clone size: -; D gene: TRBD1; V gene: TRBV19; CDR3 protein: CASRTGTGRRTGELFF; CDR3 DNA: TGTGCCAGTAGGACCGGGACAGGGAGGAGGACCGGGGAGCTGTTTTTT
J gene: TRBJ2-5; clone size: once; D gene: -; V gene: TRBV7-2; CDR3 protein: CASSLWGHYQETQYF; CDR3 DNA: TGTGCCAGCAGCTTATGGGGTCACTACCAAGAGACCCAGTACTTC
J gene: TRBJ1-5; clone size: -; D gene: -; V gene: TRBV28; CDR3 protein: CASSSDSYSNQPQHF; CDR3 DNA: TGTGCCAGCAGCTCCGACAGCTATAGCAATCAGCCCCAGCATTTT
J gene: TRBJ1-6; clone size: -; D gene: -; V gene: TRBV19; CDR3 protein: CASKGGYYSPLHF; CDR3 DNA: TGTGCCAGTAAAGGGGGATATTATTCACCCCTCCACTTT
J gene: TRBJ2-2; clone size: -; D gene: TRBD1; V gene: TRBV7-9; CDR3 protein: CASSLKRTGISTGELFF; CDR3 DNA: TGTGCCAGCAGCTTAAAGAGGACAGGGATTTCCACCGGGGAGCTGTTTTTT
J gene: TRBJ2-3; clone size: few; D gene: -; V gene: TRBV11-3; CDR3 protein: CASSTGLHGGPRDTQYF; CDR3 DNA: TGTGCCAGCAGTACCGGACTTCACGGGGGCCCCCGGGATACGCAGTATTTT
J gene: TRBJ2-5; clone size: -; D gene: TRBD1; V gene: TRBV7-9; CDR3 protein: CASSLGGQGQETQYF; CDR3 DNA: TGTGCCAGCAGCTTAGGGGGACAGGGACAAGAGACCCAGTACTTC
J gene: TRBJ2-1; clone size: -; D gene: -; V gene: TRBV10-1; CDR3 protein: CASSESAGTAQFF; CDR3 DNA: TGCGCCAGCAGTGAGAGTGCGGGAACAGCGCAGTTCTTC
J gene: TRBJ2-7; clone size: -; D gene: -; V gene: TRBV7-2; CDR3 protein: CASSEPGRNEQYF; CDR3 DNA: TGTGCCAGCAGCGAACCCGGGAGAAACGAGCAGTACTTC
J gene: TRBJ1-1; clone size: -; D gene: -; V gene: TRBV6-5; CDR3 protein: CASSPFNTEAFF; CDR3 DNA: TGTGCCAGCAGTCCCTTTAACACTGAAGCTTTCTTT
J gene: TRBJ2-7; clone size: -; D gene: -; V gene: TRBV11-3; CDR3 protein: CASSLAAGRSYEQYF; CDR3 DNA: TGTGCCAGCAGCTTAGCGGCGGGCCGCTCCTACGAGCAGTACTTC
J gene: TRBJ1-1; clone size: -; D gene: TRBD1; V gene: TRBV11-2; CDR3 protein: CASSPRTGGGRAFF; CDR3 DNA: TGTGCCAGCAGCCCTAGGACAGGGGGCGGCCGGGCTTTCTTT
J gene: TRBJ1-2; clone size: -; D gene: -; V gene: TRBV27; CDR3 protein: CASRRLNPGSYGYTF; CDR3 DNA: TGTGCCAGCAGGCGCCTAAATCCCGGGAGCTATGGCTACACCTTC
J gene: TRBJ2-7; clone size: -; D gene: TRBD1; V gene: TRBV5-4; CDR3 protein: CASSLTGGEQYF; CDR3 DNA: TGTGCCAGCAGCTTGACAGGGGGTGAGCAGTACTTC
J gene: TRBJ2-5; clone size: few; D gene: -; V gene: TRBV29-1; CDR3 protein: CSVAGGQFYETQYF; CDR3 DNA: TGCAGCGTGGCGGGGGGACAGTTCTATGAGACCCAGTACTTC
J gene: TRBJ1-2; clone size: -; D gene: TRBD1; V gene: TRBV29-1; CDR3 protein: CSVEYLGTGANGGYGYTF; CDR3 DNA: TGCAGCGTTGAGTATTTAGGGACAGGGGCTAACGGGGGGTATGGCTACACCTTC
J gene: TRBJ2-1; clone size: -; D gene: -; V gene: TRBV9; CDR3 protein: CASSTSGTLNHNEQFF; CDR3 DNA: TGTGCCAGCTCAACCTCCGGGACCCTTAATCACAATGAGCAGTTCTTC
J gene: TRBJ1-5; clone size: few; D gene: -; V gene: TRBV18; CDR3 protein: CASSQGRGNQPQHF; CDR3 DNA: TGTGCCAGCTCTCAGGGGAGGGGAAATCAGCCCCAGCATTTT
J gene: TRBJ1-6; clone size: few; D gene: -; V gene: TRBV10-2; CDR3 protein: CASSFSNSPLHF; CDR3 DNA: TGCGCCAGTTCATTCTCTAATTCACCCCTCCACTTT
J gene: TRBJ1-5; clone size: -; D gene: -; V gene: TRBV2; CDR3 protein: CASSDLDSNQPQHF; CDR3 DNA: TGTGCCAGCAGTGACCTGGACAGCAATCAGCCCCAGCATTTT
J gene: TRBJ2-1; clone size: many; D gene: -; V gene: TRBV11-3; CDR3 protein: CASSLGAVGDEQFF; CDR3 DNA: TGTGCCAGCAGCCTAGGGGCCGTTGGGGATGAGCAGTTCTTC
J gene: TRBJ1-4; clone size: -; D gene: -; V gene: TRBV27; CDR3 protein: CASSLQGTTNEKLFF; CDR3 DNA: TGTGCCAGCAGTCTACAGGGTACAACTAATGAAAAACTGTTTTTT
J gene: TRBJ1-3; clone size: many; D gene: -; V gene: TRBV10-3; CDR3 protein: CAISAPGQGNTIYF; CDR3 DNA: TGTGCCATCAGTGCCCCCGGGCAGGGAAACACCATATATTTT
J gene: TRBJ1-4; clone size: -; D gene: -; V gene: TRBV29-1; CDR3 protein: CSVFSPGTATNEKLFF; CDR3 DNA: TGCAGCGTTTTTAGTCCTGGCACCGCAACTAATGAAAAACTGTTTTTT
J gene: TRBJ2-2; clone size: many; D gene: -; V gene: TRBV27; CDR3 protein: CASSLNTGELFF; CDR3 DNA: TGTGCCAGCAGTTTAAACACCGGGGAGCTGTTTTTT
J gene: TRBJ2-7; clone size: -; D gene: TRBD2; V gene: TRBV27; CDR3 protein: CASSLGRGGGAYEQYF; CDR3 DNA: TGTGCCAGCTCTCTTGGGCGAGGCGGGGGGGCCTACGAGCAGTACTTC
J gene: TRBJ2-1; clone size: once; D gene: -; V gene: TRBV6-1; CDR3 protein: CASSEGGGSNEQFF; CDR3 DNA: TGTGCCAGCAGCGAAGGAGGTGGTAGCAATGAGCAGTTCTTC
J gene: TRBJ1-1; clone size: many; D gene: -; V gene: TRBV5-4; CDR3 protein: CASSSQGSGAFF; CDR3 DNA: TGTGCCAGCAGCTCCCAGGGGTCGGGAGCTTTCTTT
J gene: TRBJ1-6; clone size: -; D gene: TRBD1; V gene: TRBV10-3; CDR3 protein: CAIQPDRGGSPLHF; CDR3 DNA: TGTGCCATCCAACCTGACAGGGGTGGCTCACCCCTCCACTTT
J gene: TRBJ2-3; clone size: -; D gene: TRBD1; V gene: TRBV11-3; CDR3 protein: CASKDRVTDTQYF; CDR3 DNA: TGTGCCAGCAAGGACAGGGTAACAGATACGCAGTATTTT
J gene: TRBJ2-2; clone size: -; D gene: TRBD2; V gene: TRBV9; CDR3 protein: CASSVAGGPGELFF; CDR3 DNA: TGTGCCAGCAGCGTAGCGGGAGGTCCCGGGGAGCTGTTTTTT
J gene: TRBJ2-2; clone size: -; D gene: -; V gene: TRBV11-2; CDR3 protein: CASSFKGNTGELFF; CDR3 DNA: TGTGCCAGCAGCTTTAAGGGGAACACCGGGGAGCTGTTTTTT